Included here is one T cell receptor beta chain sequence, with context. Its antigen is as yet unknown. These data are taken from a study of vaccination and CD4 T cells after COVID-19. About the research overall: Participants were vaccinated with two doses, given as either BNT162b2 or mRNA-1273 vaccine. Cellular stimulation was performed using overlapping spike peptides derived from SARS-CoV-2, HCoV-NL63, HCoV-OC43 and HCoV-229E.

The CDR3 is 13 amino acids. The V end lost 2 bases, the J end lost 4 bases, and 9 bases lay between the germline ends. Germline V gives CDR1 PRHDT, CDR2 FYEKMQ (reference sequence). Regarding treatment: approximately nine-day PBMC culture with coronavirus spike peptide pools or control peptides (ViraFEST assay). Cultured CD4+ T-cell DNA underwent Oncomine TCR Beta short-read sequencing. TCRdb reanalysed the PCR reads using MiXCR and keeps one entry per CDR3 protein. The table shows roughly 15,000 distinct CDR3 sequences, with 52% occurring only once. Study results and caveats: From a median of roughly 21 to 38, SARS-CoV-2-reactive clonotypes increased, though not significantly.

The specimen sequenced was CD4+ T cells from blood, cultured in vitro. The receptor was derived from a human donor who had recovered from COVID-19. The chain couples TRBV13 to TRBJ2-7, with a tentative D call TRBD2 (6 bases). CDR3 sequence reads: CASSLLGRYEQYF. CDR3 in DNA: TGTGCCAGCAGCTTACTAGGGAGGTACGAGCAGTACTTC.